This T cell receptor beta chain comes out of a study of cytomegalovirus exposure and HLA in healthy donors. Findings and caveats of the study: A later analysis revealed that TCR association rates differed between HLA loci, peaking at DRB1 and bottoming out at HLA-C. Presence/absence analyses assumed roughly uniform sequencing depth across donors, which may not hold. A highly shared variant cluster was judged a likely technical artifact. Using a false discovery rate of 0.05, a later analysis showed that 16,951 TCR beta sequences were associated with HLA alleles.

Note on this clone: Its target is not known.

Germline V gene data show CDR1 as MNHEY and CDR2 as SVGAGI. The CDR3 totals 15 residues. The V and J ends lost 7 bases and 6 bases respectively, with 21 bases between them. Primers: 60 Vbeta forward and 13 Jbeta reverse. Profiling relied on immunoSEQ multiplex PCR, and the TCRdb table lists in-frame clones only, not all of them. The sample table includes about 83,000 clones. The clonotype originates from a man younger than 30 in good health and CMV-seropositive. Material for sequencing was PBMCs. The chain couples TRBV6-5 to TRBJ1-1; a possible D gene is TRBD1 (5 bases). The CDR3 sequence: CASTSRGPGGPEAFF. CDR3 coding DNA: TGTGCCAGCACATCCCGGGGCCCGGGGGGACCTGAAGCTTTCTTT.